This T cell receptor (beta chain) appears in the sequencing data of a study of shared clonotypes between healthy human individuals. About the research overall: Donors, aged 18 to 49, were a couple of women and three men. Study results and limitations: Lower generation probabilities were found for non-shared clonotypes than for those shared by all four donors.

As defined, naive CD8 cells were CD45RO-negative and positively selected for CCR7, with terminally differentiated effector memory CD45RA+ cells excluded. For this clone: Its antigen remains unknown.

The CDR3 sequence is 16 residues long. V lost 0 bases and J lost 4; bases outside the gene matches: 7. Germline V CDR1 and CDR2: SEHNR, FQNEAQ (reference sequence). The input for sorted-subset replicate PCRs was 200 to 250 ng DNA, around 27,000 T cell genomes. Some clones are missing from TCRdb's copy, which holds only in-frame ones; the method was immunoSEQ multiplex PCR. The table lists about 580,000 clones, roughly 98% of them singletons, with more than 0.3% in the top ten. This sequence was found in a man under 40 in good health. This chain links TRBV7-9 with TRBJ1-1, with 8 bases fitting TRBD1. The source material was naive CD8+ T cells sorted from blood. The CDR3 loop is CASSLATTGDATEAFF. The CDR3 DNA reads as TGTGCCAGCAGCTTAGCAACGACAGGGGATGCCACTGAAGCTTTCTTT.